This passage covers 25 T cell receptor beta chains from one sample sequenced in a study of blood T cell repertoires in COVID-19. Libraries were prepared by immunoSEQ multiplex PCR; TCRdb keeps only in-frame clonotypes and omits some of them. The table records around 160,000 clones, about 85% of them present only once. Sample: peripheral blood. These receptors were obtained from a woman aged 35 to 49 with active or convalescent COVID-19.

The V call is TRBV6-5, the J call TRBJ1-2; tentative D call: TRBD1 (5 bases). The CDR3 covers 15 residues. Trimming shortened V by 6 bases and J by 2 bases, and 16 bases separated the two germline ends. CDR1 and CDR2 from the germline V gene are MNHEY and SVGAGI. The CDR3 loop reads CASSRAYGGNYGYTF. Written as DNA, the CDR3 is TGTGCCAGCAGCCGCGCGTACGGGGGGAACTATGGCTACACCTTC.

This clone was recorded a few times. The chain employs TRBV2 and TRBJ1-6; no reliable D call. Trimming took off 5 bases at V and 5 bases at J, with 4 bases between the two ends. CDR1 SNHLY and CDR2 FYNNEI come from the germline V gene. CDR3 length equals 12 residues. The CDR3 nucleotides are TGTGCCAGCAGTCAGAATAATTCACCCCTCCACTTT. Protein: CASSQNNSPLHF.

The chain has TRBV6-2 or TRBV6-3 and TRBJ1-2, with D perhaps TRBD1 (5 bases). Looked up from germline, CDR1 is MNHEY and CDR2 is SVGEGT. The CDR3 length is 17 residues. V shed 2 bases and J shed 0 bases, with 16 bases lying between them. This CDR3 reads CASSYRSRVRANYGYTF. The CDR3 region has the DNA TGTGCCAGCAGTTACCGTTCCAGGGTCCGGGCTAACTATGGCTACACCTTC.

This sequence joins TRBV3-1 (or the pseudogene TRBV3-2) and TRBJ1-2; D is ambiguous. Trimming took 1 base from V and 5 from J, leaving 11 bases between them. The CDR3 is 14 amino acids. Germline V gives CDR1 LGHDT, CDR2 YNNKEL (reference sequence). CDR3: CASSQGRQIYGYTF. The CDR3 nucleotides read TGTGCCAGCAGCCAAGGACGACAAATTTATGGCTACACCTTC.

This chain connects TRBV12-3 or TRBV12-4 to TRBJ1-1; 7 bases line up with TRBD1. V dropped 5 bases and J dropped 11; count of bases not matched to a gene: 5. The CDR3 runs to 11 residues. The CDR3, as DNA: TGTGCCAGCAGTACGGGACAGCTGGCTTTCTTT. Translating it yields CASSTGQLAFF.

This chain joins TRBV15 and TRBJ2-7; 8 bases line up with TRBD1. Germline V gene lookup returns CDR1 LNHNV and CDR2 YYDKDF (reference sequence). J was trimmed by 4 bases and V by 0 bases; bases with no gene match: 8. CDR3 length: 16 amino acids. The CDR3 loop is CATSRENVQGAYEQYF. In DNA form, the CDR3 reads TGTGCCACCAGCAGAGAAAATGTCCAGGGGGCATACGAGCAGTACTTC.

V gene TRBV24-1 combines with J gene TRBJ1-2; D is unclear. The V end lost 3 bases, the J end lost 5 bases, and 9 bases lay between the germline ends. Germline-derived CDR1 and CDR2 are KGHDR and SFDVKD. The CDR3 has 13 residues. DNA of the CDR3: TGTGCCACCAGTGATGGGCGGGTATATGGCTACACCTTC. This translates into CATSDGRVYGYTF.

The chain uses TRBV5-1 and TRBJ2-3; the D gene is possibly TRBD2 (5 bases). V lost 3 bases to trimming and J lost 6 bases, with 11 bases between them. The CDR3 loop spans 13 amino acids. From germline, CDR1 is SGHRS and CDR2 YFSETQ. The CDR3 DNA sequence: TGCGCCAGCAGCTCTAGGACTGGGGATACGCAGTATTTT. Translated, it gives CASSSRTGDTQYF.

The sample holds a few counts of this clone. This sample includes further DNA sequences coding for the same CDR3. The chain's CDR3 is CASSPTGSGNTIYF. The DNA for the CDR3 is TGCGCCAGCAGCCCGACGGGCTCTGGAAACACCATATATTTT. J is TRBJ1-3 and V is TRBV5-1, with unresolved D. The germline V gene has CDR1 SGHRS and CDR2 YFSETQ. This CDR3 has 14 amino acids. Trimming left V 4 bases short and J 0 bases short, with 8 bases between.

The chain couples TRBV28 to TRBJ2-7; 7 bases match TRBD1. V lost 5 bases, J lost 0 bases, and 4 bases stayed unmatched. The germline CDR1 and CDR2 sequences are MDHEN and SYDVKM. The CDR3 loop spans 14 amino acids. CDR3 loop: CASSIQGSSYEQYF. In DNA form, the CDR3 reads TGTGCCAGCAGTATACAGGGGAGCTCCTACGAGCAGTACTTC.

The chain uses TRBV15 and TRBJ2-1; TRBD2 agrees at 9 bases. This CDR3 is built from 15 residues. Germline V CDR1 and CDR2: LNHNV, YYDKDF (reference sequence). The V segment lost 1 base and the J segment 4 bases; nucleotides outside the gene matches: 2. CDR3 coding DNA: TGTGCCACCAGCAGAGGTAGCGGGAGTTACAATGAGCAGTTCTTC. The encoded protein is CATSRGSGSYNEQFF. The entire variable domain, with the rest obtained from reference TRBV15 and TRBJ2-1, is as follows: DAMVIQNPRYQVTQFGKPVTLSCSQTLNHNVMYWYQQKSSQAPKLLFHYYDKDFNNEADTPDNFQSRRPNTSFCFLDIRSPGLGDTAMYLCATSRGSGSYNEQFFGPGTRLTVL.

The chain has TRBV24-1 and TRBJ2-2; weak D call: TRBD2 (5 bases). V shed 3 bases and J shed 4 bases, with 20 bases lying between them. The CDR3 consists of 18 residues. Per the germline V gene, CDR1 is KGHDR and CDR2 is SFDVKD. The CDR3 coding sequence is TGTGCCACCAGTGATCCTACCCGCCACGGACTCCTCACCGGGGAGCTGTTTTTT. Translated, it gives CATSDPTRHGLLTGELFF.

The chain has TRBV5-5 and TRBJ1-5; D is unclear. The CDR3 covers 15 residues. CDR1 and CDR2 (germline): SGHKS, YYEKEE (reference sequence). The V end lost 0 bases, the J end lost 1 base, and 8 bases lay between the germline ends. CDR3 DNA: TGTGCCAGCAGCTTGGGAGGGTGGAGCAATCAGCCCCAGCATTTT. Translated, it gives CASSLGGWSNQPQHF.

This clone was picked up a small number of times. The chain is built from TRBV2 and TRBJ1-5; D gene ambiguous. This CDR3 is built from 15 residues. CDR1 and CDR2 (germline): SNHLY, FYNNEI. Trimming stripped 0 bases from V and 5 bases from J, with 11 bases between. Here the CDR3 reads CASSEALGGYQPQHF. CDR3 nucleotide sequence: TGTGCCAGCAGTGAAGCGCTAGGTGGATATCAGCCCCAGCATTTT.

The V gene is TRBV19, the J gene TRBJ2-7; TRBD2 matches at 7 bases. This CDR3 region has 17 residues. In germline, CDR1 is LNHDA, CDR2 SQIVND (reference sequence). V gave up 1 base and J gave up 5 bases; unmatched junction bases: 14. CDR3 sequence (DNA): TGTGCCAGTAGTATAGTCCTCTACCGGGAGGTCAACAACGAGCAGTACTTC. Protein sequence: CASSIVLYREVNNEQYF.

The rearrangement links TRBV14 to TRBJ2-1, with TRBD2 identical over 9 bases. This CDR3 has 15 amino acids. Per germline, CDR1 SGHDN and CDR2 FVKESK. V shed 4 bases and J 6 bases; nucleotides not matched to a gene: 7. The CDR3 spells CASSPLAGAINEQFF. The CDR3 nucleotides read TGTGCCAGCAGCCCGTTAGCGGGAGCCATCAATGAGCAGTTCTTC.

The genes are TRBV19 and TRBJ1-5; D may be TRBD1 (6 bases). The CDR3 extends over 16 amino acids. The V gene lost 1 base and the J gene lost 3 bases, with 13 bases spanning the gap. Germline CDR1 LNHDA, CDR2 SQIVND (reference sequence). The CDR3 is CASSIGRTAFNQPQHF. The CDR3 nucleotides are TGTGCCAGTAGTATAGGGCGGACAGCTTTCAATCAGCCCCAGCATTTT.

The rearrangement joins TRBV3-1 (or the pseudogene TRBV3-2) to TRBJ2-1; 13 positions agree with TRBD2. The V gene's germline CDR1 is LGHDT and CDR2 YNNKEL (reference sequence). After removal of 8 bases from V and 5 bases from J, the junction contained 3 bases not matched to a gene. The CDR3 runs 14 residues. As DNA, the CDR3 is TGTGCCAGCCGACTAGCGGGAGGAAACAATGAGCAGTTCTTC. Amino acids: CASRLAGGNNEQFF.

This clone appeared a single time. The chain has TRBV3-1 (or the pseudogene TRBV3-2) and TRBJ2-1, with 7 bases identical to TRBD2. CDR1 and CDR2 from the germline V gene are LGHDT and YNNKEL (reference sequence). CDR3 length: 15 amino acids. Trimming took 3 bases from V and 10 from J; bases not matched to a gene: 12. The CDR3 DNA is TGTGCCAGCAGCCACGGGAGGTCCAGGTCTGGGGAGCAGTTCTTC. This translates into CASSHGRSRSGEQFF.

The chain joins TRBV3-1 (or the pseudogene TRBV3-2) to TRBJ1-5; 8 bases agree with TRBD1. CDR1 is LGHDT, CDR2 YNNKEL, per germline (reference sequence). With 1 base clipped from V and 3 bases from J, the junction kept 8 bases outside the gene matches. The CDR3 consists of 17 residues. The CDR3 DNA reads as TGTGCCAGCAGCCAAGCCCGGGCAGGGGGCAACAATCAGCCCCAGCATTTT. Protein sequence: CASSQARAGGNNQPQHF.

A single count supports this clone. The DNA for the CDR3 is TGTGCCATCAGTGTTGTGCGTGTGGGGCCCCGGCGACTAGCGGGAGAAAGGGCCTCCTACGAGCAGTACTTC. Protein product: CAISVVRVGPRRLAGERASYEQYF. The rearrangement joins TRBV10-3 to TRBJ2-7; 12 bases are shared with TRBD2. CDR1 is ENHRY and CDR2 is SYGVKD in the germline V gene. V was clipped by 4 bases and J by 0 bases; unmatched bases: 28. This CDR3 contains 24 residues.

The gene calls are TRBV7-2 and TRBJ2-1; TRBD2 is a possible D gene (6 bases). With 4 bases removed from V and 6 bases from J, the gap between germline ends came to 13 bases. The CDR3 runs to 14 residues. Germline V lookup: CDR1 SGHTA, CDR2 FQGNSA. The CDR3, as DNA: TGTGCCAGCAGCTACGGACCCGGGGGCAATGAGCAGTTCTTC. It is translated as CASSYGPGGNEQFF. The whole variable domain, remainder taken from reference TRBV7-2 and TRBJ2-1, is GAGVSQSPSNKVTEKGKDVELRCDPISGHTALYWYRQSLGQGLEFLIYFQGNSAPDKSGLPSDRFSAERTGGSVSTLTIQRTQQEDSAVYLCASSYGPGGNEQFFGPGTRLTVL.

The V call is TRBV14, the J call TRBJ1-1; D perhaps matches TRBD1 (5 bases). Trimming removed 4 bases at V and 0 bases at J, with 6 bases between. The CDR3 sequence is 13 residues long. CDR1 is SGHDN, CDR2 FVKESK, per germline. Here the CDR3 reads CASSRGVNTEAFF. Here the CDR3 DNA reads TGTGCCAGCAGCCGGGGGGTGAACACTGAAGCTTTCTTT.

This clone occurred once. The chain carries TRBV7-9 and TRBJ1-1, with D perhaps matching TRBD1 (5 bases). CDR3 length: 16 residues. Germline CDR1 and CDR2: SEHNR and FQNEAQ (reference sequence). The V end was cut by 1 base, the J end by 2 bases, with 14 bases between. CDR3 coding DNA: TGTGCCAGCAGCTTAGAGTCATGGGGGACTAACACTGAAGCTTTCTTT. Protein product: CASSLESWGTNTEAFF.

This rearrangement joins TRBV19 to TRBJ2-7; 14 nucleotides agree with TRBD2. Germline CDR1 LNHDA, CDR2 SQIVND (reference sequence). The CDR3 contains 16 residues. V lost 9 bases to trimming and J lost 3 bases; unmatched junction nucleotides: 10. The CDR3 spells CASAGTSGSYGYEQYF. DNA for the CDR3: TGTGCCAGCGCCGGGACTAGCGGGAGCTATGGCTACGAGCAGTACTTC.